The 13 T cell receptor beta chains in this list originate from one sample, sequenced in a study of cytomegalovirus exposure and HLA in healthy donors. The PCR had 60 Vbeta and 13 Jbeta primers. Clones were sequenced by immunoSEQ multiplex PCR, and TCRdb holds only the in-frame ones, with some missing. The profile shows about 180,000 clones, 60% to 85% of them singletons. Sequences were obtained from PBMCs. The receptors were sampled from a male donor in good health and CMV-seronegative.

This sequence joins TRBV30 and TRBJ2-1; 7 bases match TRBD2. The germline gives CDR1 GTSNPN, CDR2 SVGIG (reference sequence). Trimming removed 5 bases from V and 2 bases from J; junction bases left unmatched: 6. The CDR3 has 14 amino acids. DNA of the CDR3: TGTGCCTGGGCGGGGGTGGGCGCCTACAATGAGCAGTTCTTC. It encodes CAWAGVGAYNEQFF.

The gene calls are TRBV6-1 and TRBJ2-5, with a possible D match to TRBD2 (5 bases). The CDR3 runs to 15 residues. Germline CDR1 is MNHNS and CDR2 is SASEGT. Trimming pared 5 bases from V and 4 bases from J, leaving 17 bases between. CDR3 DNA: TGTGCCAGCAGTCCGGACCGGGGTTGGGGAGAGACCCAGTACTTC. Protein: CASSPDRGWGETQYF.

The chain has TRBV4-1 and TRBJ2-5; TRBD1 matches at 7 bases. The J call may be in error: the DNA end matches TRBJ2-7 better. This CDR3 region has 16 residues. From germline, CDR1 is MGHRA and CDR2 YSYEKL. The CDR3 loop is CASSPPSGTALYEQYF. The CDR3 region has the DNA TGCGCCAGCAGCCCCCCTTCCGGGACAGCCCTTTACGAGCAGTACTTC.

With regard to this clone: One junction end disagrees with the germline gene, perhaps due to a read error. V and J are TRBV7-9 and TRBJ2-3; D remains unclear. Germline V gene lookup returns CDR1 SEHNR and CDR2 FQNEAQ (reference sequence). The CDR3 covers 10 residues. This CDR3 is CSSSSNTQYF. CDR3 DNA: TGTTCCAGCAGCTCTAATACGCAGTATTTT.

J is TRBJ1-2 and V is TRBV30; D ambiguous. V was pared by 1 base and J by 2 bases, with 8 bases between. Per germline, CDR1 GTSNPN and CDR2 SVGIG (reference sequence). This CDR3 is built from 13 residues. CDR3 protein: CAWSESVNYGYTF. The CDR3 DNA reads TGTGCCTGGAGTGAATCTGTCAACTATGGCTACACCTTC.

The rearrangement links TRBV6-5 to TRBJ2-1, with TRBD2 matching over 10 bases. J was trimmed by 4 bases and V by 6 bases; bases with no gene match: 6. The CDR3 runs to 15 residues. Germline values: CDR1 MNHEY, CDR2 SVGAGI. CDR3 bases: TGTGCCAGCAGCCTTACTAGCGGGGCTTACAATGAGCAGTTCTTC. Its translation: CASSLTSGAYNEQFF.

The chain recombines TRBV6-1 with TRBJ2-1; the D gene is possibly TRBD2 (5 bases). This CDR3 spans 13 amino acids. The ends were cut back, 8 bases at V and 4 bases at J, with 12 bases in the middle. Germline CDR1 and CDR2: MNHNS and SASEGT. The chain's CDR3 is CASVERIYNEQFF. The CDR3 DNA reads as TGTGCCAGCGTGGAGCGGATTTACAATGAGCAGTTCTTC.

The chain recombines TRBV6-1 with TRBJ1-2; D might be TRBD1 (5 bases). This CDR3 is built from 15 residues. Germline values: CDR1 MNHNS, CDR2 SASEGT. V was clipped by 3 bases and J by 4 bases, with 15 bases between them. The CDR3 nucleotides read TGTGCCAGCAGTGATGGGAGGGGCAGGGCCTATGGCTACACCTTC. It encodes CASSDGRGRAYGYTF.

In DNA form, the CDR3 reads TGTGCCATCAGCGGACAGGGGGCACCGAGGAGCTCCTACAATGAGCAGTTCTTC. Translation: CAISGQGAPRSSYNEQFF. V is TRBV10-3 and J is TRBJ2-1; 11 bases are a match to TRBD1. CDR3 length: 18 amino acids. Germline V gene lookup returns CDR1 ENHRY and CDR2 SYGVKD. Trimming removed 6 bases from V and 0 bases from J; junction bases left unmatched: 10.

V gene TRBV6-1 combines with J gene TRBJ1-2; 7 positions match TRBD1. The CDR3 totals 14 residues. Germline CDR1 is MNHNS and CDR2 is SASEGT. With 6 bases clipped from V and 2 bases from J, the junction kept 6 bases outside the gene matches. CDR3 sequence reads: CASSSTGRNYGYTF. CDR3 nucleotide sequence: TGTGCCAGCAGCTCGACAGGGAGGAACTATGGCTACACCTTC.

The chain employs TRBV9 and TRBJ2-7, with D maybe TRBD2 (6 bases). V gave up 4 bases and J gave up 4 bases, with 18 bases separating them. The CDR3 is 15 amino acids. From germline, CDR1 is SGDLS and CDR2 YYNGEE. The CDR3 bases are TGTGCCAGCAGCCAATCCTCGGCTAGCGAGTACGAGCAGTACTTC. It specifies CASSQSSASEYEQYF.

The chain couples TRBV7-9 to TRBJ2-1, with 7 bases lining up with TRBD2. The germline V gene has CDR1 SEHNR and CDR2 FQNEAQ (reference sequence). The ends lost 2 bases at V and 5 bases at J; junction bases unmatched: 6. The CDR3 covers 15 residues. The CDR3 here is CASSLSGMGHNEQFF. Written as DNA, the CDR3 is TGTGCCAGCAGCTTAAGCGGGATGGGCCACAATGAGCAGTTCTTC. Full variable domain (rest looked up from reference TRBV7-9 and TRBJ2-1): DTGVSQNPRHKITKRGQNVTFRCDPISEHNRLYWYRQTLGQGPEFLTYFQNEAQLEKSRLLSDRFSAERPKGSFSTLEIQRTEQGDSAMYLCASSLSGMGHNEQFFGPGTRLTVL.

The CDR3 region has the DNA TGTGCCTGGAGTGTGGGACAGGGGTACAATGAGCAGTTCTTC. Translating it yields CAWSVGQGYNEQFF. The chain links TRBV30 to TRBJ2-1, with 10 nucleotides matching TRBD1. CDR1 and CDR2 (germline): GTSNPN, SVGIG (reference sequence). Unmatched junction bases numbered 0, after V lost 0 bases and J lost 4 bases. This CDR3 contains 14 residues. The full variable domain, in which reference TRBV30 and TRBJ2-1 provide the parts outside the CDR3, is SQTIHQWPATLVQPVGSPLSLECTVEGTSNPNLYWYRQAAGRGLQLLFYSVGIGQISSEVPQNLSASRPQDRQFILSSKKLLLSDSGFYLCAWSVGQGYNEQFFGPGTRLTVL.